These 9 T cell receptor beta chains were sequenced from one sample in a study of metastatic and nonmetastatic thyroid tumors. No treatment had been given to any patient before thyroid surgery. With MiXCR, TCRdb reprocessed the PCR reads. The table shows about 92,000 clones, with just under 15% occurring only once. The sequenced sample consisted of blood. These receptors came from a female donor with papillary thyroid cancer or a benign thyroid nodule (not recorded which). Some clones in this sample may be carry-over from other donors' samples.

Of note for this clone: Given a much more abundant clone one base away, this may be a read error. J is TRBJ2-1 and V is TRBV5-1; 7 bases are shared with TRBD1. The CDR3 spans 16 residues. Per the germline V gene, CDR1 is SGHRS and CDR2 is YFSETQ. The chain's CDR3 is CASILEAGTVYNEQFF. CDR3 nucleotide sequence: TGCGCCAGCATCTTGGAGGCCGGGACAGTGTACAATGAGCAGTTCTTC.

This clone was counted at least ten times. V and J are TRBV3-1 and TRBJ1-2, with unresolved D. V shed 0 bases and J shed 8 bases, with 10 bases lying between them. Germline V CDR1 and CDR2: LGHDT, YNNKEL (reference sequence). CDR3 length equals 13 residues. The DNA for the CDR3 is TGTGCCAGCAGCCAAGATGGCATGGGAGGCTACACCTTC. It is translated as CASSQDGMGGYTF.

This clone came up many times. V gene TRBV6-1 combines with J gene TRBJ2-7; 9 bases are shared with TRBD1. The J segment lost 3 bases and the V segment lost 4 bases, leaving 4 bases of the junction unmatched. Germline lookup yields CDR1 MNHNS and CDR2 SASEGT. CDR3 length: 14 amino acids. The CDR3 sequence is CASSVGQGVYEQYF. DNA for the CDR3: TGTGCCAGCAGTGTGGGACAGGGTGTCTACGAGCAGTACTTC.

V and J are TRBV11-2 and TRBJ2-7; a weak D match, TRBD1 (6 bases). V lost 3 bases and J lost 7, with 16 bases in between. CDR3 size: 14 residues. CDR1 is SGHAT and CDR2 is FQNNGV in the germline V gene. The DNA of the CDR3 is TGTGCCAGCAGCTTGCGCAGGGGCTTAGGGGAGCAGTACTTC. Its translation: CASSLRRGLGEQYF.

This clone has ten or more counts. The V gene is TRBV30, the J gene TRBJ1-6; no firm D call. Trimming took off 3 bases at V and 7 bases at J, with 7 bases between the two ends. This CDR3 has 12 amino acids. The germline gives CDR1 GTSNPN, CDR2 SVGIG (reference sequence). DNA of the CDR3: TGTGCCTGGAGGAGGCTAAATTCACCCCTCCACTTT. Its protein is CAWRRLNSPLHF. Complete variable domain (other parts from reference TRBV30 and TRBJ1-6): SQTIHQWPATLVQPVGSPLSLECTVEGTSNPNLYWYRQAAGRGLQLLFYSVGIGQISSEVPQNLSASRPQDRQFILSSKKLLLSDSGFYLCAWRRLNSPLHFGNGTRLTVT.

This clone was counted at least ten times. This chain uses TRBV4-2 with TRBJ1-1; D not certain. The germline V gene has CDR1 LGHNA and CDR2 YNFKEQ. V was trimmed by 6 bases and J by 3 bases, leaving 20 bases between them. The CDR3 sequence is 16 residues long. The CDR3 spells CASRMYSLDEYTEAFF. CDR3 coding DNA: TGTGCCAGCAGAATGTACAGTTTGGATGAATACACTGAAGCTTTCTTT.

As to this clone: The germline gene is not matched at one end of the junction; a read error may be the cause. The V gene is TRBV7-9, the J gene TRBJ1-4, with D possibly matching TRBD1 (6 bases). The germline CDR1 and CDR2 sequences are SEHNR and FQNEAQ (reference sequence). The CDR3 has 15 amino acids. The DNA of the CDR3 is TGTGCCAGCAGCTTATCTGTTACAGGGAATCAAAAACCGTTTTTT. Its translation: CASSLSVTGNQKPFF.

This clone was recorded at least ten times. CDR3 coding DNA: TGTGCCAGCAGCGTACAGGGATCACATGGCTACACCTTC. Protein product: CASSVQGSHGYTF. The gene calls are TRBV9 and TRBJ1-2, with D perhaps matching TRBD1 (5 bases). In germline, CDR1 is SGDLS, CDR2 YYNGEE. The CDR3 contains 13 residues. V was cut by 1 base and J by 6 bases, with 10 bases left in between.

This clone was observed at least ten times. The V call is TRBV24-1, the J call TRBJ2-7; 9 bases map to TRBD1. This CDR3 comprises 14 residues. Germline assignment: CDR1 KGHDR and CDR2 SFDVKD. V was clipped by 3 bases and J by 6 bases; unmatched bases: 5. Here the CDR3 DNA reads TGTGCCACCAGTGATGGCGGGACAGGGCCCGAGCAGTACTTC. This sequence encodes CATSDGGTGPEQYF.